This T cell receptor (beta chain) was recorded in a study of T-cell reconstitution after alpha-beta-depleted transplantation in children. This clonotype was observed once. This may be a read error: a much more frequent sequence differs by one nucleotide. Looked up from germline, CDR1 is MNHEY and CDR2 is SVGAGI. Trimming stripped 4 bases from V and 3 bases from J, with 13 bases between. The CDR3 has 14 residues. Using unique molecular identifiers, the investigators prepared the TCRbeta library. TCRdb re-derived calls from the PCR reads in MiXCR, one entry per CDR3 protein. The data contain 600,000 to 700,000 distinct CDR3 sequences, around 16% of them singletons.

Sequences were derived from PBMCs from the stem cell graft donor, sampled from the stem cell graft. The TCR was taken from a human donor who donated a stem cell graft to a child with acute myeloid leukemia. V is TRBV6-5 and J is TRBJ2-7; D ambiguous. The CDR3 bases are TGTGCCAGCAGTTCGTGGCAGGCCAGCTACGAGCAGTACTTC. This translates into CASSSWQASYEQYF.